This T cell receptor beta chain was recorded in a study of response to subunit inactivated influenza vaccine. Study-wide results and limits: Authors suggested each seasonal flu vaccination may recruit only limited numbers of new T cells.

A single record per CDR3 protein comes from TCRdb applying MiXCR to the RT-PCR reads. Here the sample spans hundreds of thousands of distinct CDR3 sequences, 11% to 15% being singletons. Comments on this clonotype: The antigen is unknown.

In germline, CDR1 is ENHRY, CDR2 SYGVKD. Deletions cut 0 bases from V and 4 bases from J, with 7 bases between. The CDR3 spans 13 residues. The receptor was isolated from a man aged 50 to 60 who received an inactivated influenza vaccine. Sequenced material: PBMCs from blood, taken 14 days before vaccination. This rearrangement joins TRBV10-3 to TRBJ2-7; D is unresolved. CDR3 DNA sequence: TGTGCCATCAGTGAGTCGGGGATTTACGAGCAGTACTTC. It codes for CAISESGIYEQYF.